Listed here are 4 T cell receptor beta chains from one sample, sequenced in a study of blood T cell repertoires in COVID-19. The method was immunoSEQ multiplex PCR; TCRdb's version includes in-frame clones alone and lacks a portion of them. This repertoire shows around 23,000 clones, around 82% found once; its top ten account for over 5%. The specimen sequenced was peripheral blood. These receptors all come from a human donor in a cohort sampled during active COVID-19.

In this sample, this clone turned up a few times. This sequence joins TRBV10-3 and TRBJ1-4; 9 positions match TRBD1. V lost 0 bases, J lost 8 bases, and 7 bases stayed unmatched. This CDR3 contains 16 residues. Germline CDR1 and CDR2: ENHRY and SYGVKD. CDR3 bases: TGTGCCATCAGTGAGTCGATTGCGGGACAGGGCGAAAAACTGTTTTTT. Translating it yields CAISESIAGQGEKLFF.

This chain uses TRBV10-3 with TRBJ2-5; TRBD1 aligns across 9 bases. J gave up 4 bases and V 6 bases, and 3 bases lay outside the gene matches. Germline-derived CDR1 and CDR2 are ENHRY and SYGVKD. The CDR3 runs 13 residues. The CDR3 nucleotides read TGTGCCATCAGCCTGACAGGGGGAGAGACCCAGTACTTC. Protein: CAISLTGGETQYF.

V and J are TRBV19 and TRBJ1-1, with D tentatively TRBD1 (5 bases). The CDR3 is 15 residues long. Looked up from germline, CDR1 is LNHDA and CDR2 is SQIVND (reference sequence). Trimming shortened V by 3 bases and J by 6 bases, and 17 bases separated the two germline ends. The CDR3 spells CASSMWLGADSEAFF. The DNA for the CDR3 is TGTGCCAGTAGTATGTGGTTAGGGGCTGATTCTGAAGCTTTCTTT.

This clone was detected only once. The chain uses TRBV10-2 and TRBJ2-5, with TRBD2 matching over 7 bases. Trimming removed 2 bases from V and 5 bases from J; junction bases left unmatched: 8. CDR1 is WSHSY, CDR2 SAAADI, per germline. This CDR3 has 15 residues. DNA of the CDR3: TGCGCCAGCAGTGAGCCCGGCGGGGGATCGGAGACCCAGTACTTC. It translates to CASSEPGGGSETQYF.